This note documents a single T cell receptor (beta chain) sequence. Its antigen is as yet unknown. Trimming pared 5 bases from V and 2 bases from J, leaving 13 bases between. Germline CDR1 is LGHNA and CDR2 is YSLEER. This CDR3 region has 15 residues. The data are from a study of T-cell memory formation after mild COVID-19. Points from the study as a whole: Shrinking CD4+ clones resided mostly in CM and EM, and CD8+ ones in EMRA. That cross-reactive memory joined was suggested by some responding clones appearing in pre-infection memory.

5'RACE with constant-segment primers built TCRalpha and TCRbeta cDNA libraries with UMIs. MiXCR was run by TCRdb on the 5' RACE reads, yielding one entry per CDR3 protein. The profile shows a few hundred thousand distinct CDR3 sequences, about a sixth of them singletons. The rearrangement joins TRBV4-3 to TRBJ1-5, with a weak D call TRBD1 (5 bases). Sequenced material: PBMCs or a T cell subset sorted from them (not recorded which). This clonotype was sampled from a man between 18 and 29 years old who had mild COVID-19 (a few samples of this study predate the infection). Cell type and time point are not known. Here the CDR3 reads CASSAGTGGNQPQHF. CDR3 bases: TGCGCCAGCAGCGCGGGGACTGGGGGCAATCAGCCCCAGCATTTT.